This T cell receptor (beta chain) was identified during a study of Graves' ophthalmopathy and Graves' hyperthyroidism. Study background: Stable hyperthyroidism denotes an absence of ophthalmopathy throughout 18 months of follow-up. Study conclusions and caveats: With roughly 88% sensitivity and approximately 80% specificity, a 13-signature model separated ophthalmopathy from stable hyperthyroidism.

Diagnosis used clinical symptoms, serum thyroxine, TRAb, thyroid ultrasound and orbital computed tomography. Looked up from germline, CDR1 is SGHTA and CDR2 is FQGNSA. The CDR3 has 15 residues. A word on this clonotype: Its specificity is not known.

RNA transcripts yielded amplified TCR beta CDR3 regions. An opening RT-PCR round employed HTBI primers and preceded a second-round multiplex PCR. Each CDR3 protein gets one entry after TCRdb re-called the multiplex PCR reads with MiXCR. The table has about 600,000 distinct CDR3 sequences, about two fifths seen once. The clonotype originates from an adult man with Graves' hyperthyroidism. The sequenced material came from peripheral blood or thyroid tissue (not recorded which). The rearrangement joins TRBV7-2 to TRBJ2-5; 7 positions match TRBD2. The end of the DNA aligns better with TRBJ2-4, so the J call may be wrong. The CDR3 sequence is CASSLRGGGKNIQYF. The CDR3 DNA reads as TGTGCCAGCAGCTTACGCGGGGGAGGCAAAAACATTCAGTACTTC.